The 18 T cell receptor beta chains listed next were all sequenced from one sample in a study of T cells in women clearing cervical HPV infection. TCRdb's table, derived via immunoSEQ multiplex PCR, lists solely in-frame clones and lacks some. In total, the table holds tens of thousands of clones. The sample taken for sequencing was blood buffy coat. The receptors originated from a woman between 18 and 75 years old with a cervical HPV16 infection that either progressed to CIN3+ or cleared (not recorded which).

Concerning this clone itself: From the germline J gene comes the end of the CDR3, since the read stops 3 residues before it. The V call is TRBV18, the J call TRBJ1-2; D is ambiguous. CDR3 size: 13 residues. In germline, CDR1 is KGHSH, CDR2 LQKENI. CDR3 bases read: TGTGCCAGCTCACCAGGGTTCACAGATACC. Amino acid sequence: CASSPGFTDT. The CDR3 reads in full as CASSPGFTDTYTF.

About this clone itself: The DNA ends 3 residues before the CDR3 does, and the rest of the CDR3 is filled in from the germline J gene. The V call is TRBV5-1, the J call TRBJ2-5; 12 positions match TRBD2. The germline CDR1 and CDR2 sequences are SGHRS and YFSETQ. Losses at the gene ends were 4 bases for V and 5 bases for J; bases not matched to a gene: 6. The length of the CDR3 is 15 residues. The part of the CDR3 DNA that was read is TGCGCCAGCAGCCGATCTAGCGGGGGGGCGGAGACC. Protein product: CASSRSSGGAET. The whole CDR3 sequence is CASSRSSGGAETQYF.

Remarks on this clone: The CDR3 end is not reached by the read, which stops 3 residues before it; the germline J gene fills it in. The chain employs TRBV7-3 and TRBJ2-2; 8 bases map to TRBD1. Germline V gene sequence: CDR1 SGHTA, CDR2 FQGTGA. After removal of 5 bases from V and 7 bases from J, the junction contained 6 bases not matched to a gene. The CDR3 is 14 amino acids. The sequenced part of the CDR3 DNA is TGTGCCAGCAGCCCGGGACAGGCTAGCGGGGAG. This gives the protein CASSPGQASGE. In full, the CDR3 is CASSPGQASGELFF.

Of note for this clone: Coverage ceases 3 residues before the CDR3 finishes, and the germline J gene fills in the end. This sequence joins TRBV7-2 and TRBJ2-1; D not resolved. V dropped 0 bases and J dropped 4 bases, with 13 bases sitting between them. Germline V gives CDR1 SGHTA, CDR2 FQGNSA. CDR3 size: 16 residues. The sequenced part of the CDR3 DNA is TGTGCCAGCAGCTTAGCGCTCACTACATCGTACAATGAG. Translated: CASSLALTTSYNE. The full CDR3 protein reads CASSLALTTSYNEQFF.

The CDR3 region is CASSQQSGGGQPQHF. The sequenced part of the CDR3 DNA is TGTGCCAGCTCCCAGCAGTCGGGGGGAGGTCAGCCC. The rearrangement links TRBV18 to TRBJ1-5; a weak D match, TRBD1 (5 bases). The observed sequence ends 3 residues before the CDR3 terminus, with the missing tail filled in from the germline J gene. The CDR3 has 15 residues. Germline V gene lookup returns CDR1 KGHSH and CDR2 LQKENI. V dropped 6 bases and J dropped 6 bases, with 18 bases sitting between them. Full variable domain (remainder filled in from reference TRBV18 and TRBJ1-5): NAGVMQNPRHLVRRRGQEARLRCSPMKGHSHVYWYRQLPEEGLKFMVYLQKENIIDESGMPKERFSAEFPKEGPSILRIQQVVRGDSAAYFCASSQQSGGGQPQHFGDGTRLSIL.

Points on this clone: The read terminates 3 residues ahead of where the CDR3 ends, so the germline J gene completes it. The chain is built from TRBV3-1 (or the pseudogene TRBV3-2) and TRBJ2-1, with TRBD2 matching over 9 bases. V was pared by 2 bases and J by 4 bases, with 3 bases of the junction left unmatched. CDR1 and CDR2 (germline): LGHDT, YNNKEL (reference sequence). The CDR3 covers 15 residues. Incomplete CDR3 DNA: TGTGCCAGCAGCCAATTCCTAGCGGGATACAATGAG. As protein: CASSQFLAGYNE. The CDR3 in full is CASSQFLAGYNEQFF.

CDR3 sequence: CSARAGNGYTF. The sequenced part of the CDR3 DNA is TGCAGTGCTAGAGCAGGGAACGGC. V and J are TRBV20-1 and TRBJ1-2, with D perhaps matching TRBD1 (5 bases). Coverage ceases 3 residues before the CDR3 finishes, and the germline J gene fills in the end. The CDR3 spans 11 residues. Germline V gives CDR1 DFQATT, CDR2 SNEGSKA (reference sequence).

Concerning this clone: The read finishes 3 residues shy of the CDR3 end, and the germline J gene is used to complete it. The sample contains more than one DNA sequence encoding this CDR3. This chain uses TRBV30 with TRBJ1-3; TRBD1 matches at 9 bases. This CDR3 spans 13 amino acids. Germline CDR1 and CDR2: GTSNPN and SVGIG (reference sequence). CDR3 DNA (partial): TGTGCCTGGAGCCCCGACAGGGGGATGCCT. As protein: CAWSPDRGMP. The whole CDR3 is CAWSPDRGMPIYF.

On this clone itself: The read terminates 3 residues ahead of where the CDR3 ends, so the germline J gene completes it. The chain carries TRBV30 and TRBJ1-6, with TRBD1 matching 10 bases. V gave up 0 bases and J gave up 10 bases; unmatched junction bases: 6. Germline lookup yields CDR1 GTSNPN and CDR2 SVGIG (reference sequence). The CDR3 sequence is 15 residues long. The covered CDR3 bases are TGTGCCTGGAGTGTCCCGACAGGGGGCAGATCACCC. This sequence encodes CAWSVPTGGRSP. Given in full, the CDR3 is CAWSVPTGGRSPLHF. The whole variable domain, remainder taken from reference TRBV30 and TRBJ1-6, is SQTIHQWPATLVQPVGSPLSLECTVEGTSNPNLYWYRQAAGRGLQLLFYSVGIGQISSEVPQNLSASRPQDRQFILSSKKLLLSDSGFYLCAWSVPTGGRSPLHFGNGTRLTVT.

About this clone: The read ends 3 residues shy of where the CDR3 ends; the end is completed using the germline J gene. V and J are TRBV30 and TRBJ2-2, with D possibly being TRBD1 (5 bases). The CDR3 sequence is 16 residues long. From germline, CDR1 is GTSNPN and CDR2 SVGIG (reference sequence). The chain's CDR3 is CAWSVIRGQGNEKLFF. Incomplete CDR3 DNA: TGTGCCTGGAGTGTAATACGCGGCCAGGGCAATGAAAAG.

This clone is labeled medium-sized based on frequency. Read sequence stops 3 residues before the CDR3 end, and the germline J gene provides the missing end. The chain joins TRBV7-2 to TRBJ2-3; D remains unclear. The CDR3 spans 11 residues. V was cut by 6 bases and J by 5 bases, with 6 bases left in between. Per the germline V gene, CDR1 is SGHTA and CDR2 is FQGNSA. CDR3 in amino acids: CASSPLDTQYF. Partial CDR3 DNA: TGTGCCAGCAGTCCCTTAGATACG.

Comment on this clone: The read gets to within 3 residues of the CDR3 end, and the germline J gene fills in the rest. The V call is TRBV10-3, the J call TRBJ1-5; a possible D gene is TRBD1 (5 bases). Germline V lookup: CDR1 ENHRY, CDR2 SYGVKD. This CDR3 spans 15 amino acids. The V end was cut by 4 bases, the J end by 2 bases, with 12 bases between. This chain's CDR3 is CAISVTAEGNQPQHF. CDR3 bases read: TGTGCCATCAGTGTGACAGCCGAAGGCAATCAGCCC.

On this clone itself: The read stops 3 residues short of the end of the CDR3; the missing end is completed from the germline J gene. The rearrangement links TRBV11-1 to TRBJ2-2; D ambiguous. The CDR3 runs to 13 residues. Per germline, CDR1 SGHAT and CDR2 FQDESV (reference sequence). With 0 bases removed from V and 6 bases from J, the gap between germline ends came to 5 bases. Incomplete CDR3 DNA: TGTGCCAGCAGCTTAGCAGGGCCCGGGGAG. Protein product: CASSLAGPGE. The whole CDR3 protein is CASSLAGPGELFF.

On this clone: The read terminates 3 residues before the CDR3 end, so the remaining end is supplied by the germline J gene. The rearrangement uses TRBV27 and TRBJ2-5; D uncertain. Per the germline V gene, CDR1 is MNHEY and CDR2 is SMNVEV (reference sequence). CDR3 length equals 13 residues. Trimming shortened V by 2 bases and J by 5 bases, and 9 bases separated the two germline ends. CDR3 residues: CASSLIPGETQYF. The part of the CDR3 DNA that was read is TGTGCCAGCAGTTTAATACCCGGGGAGACC.

A note on this clone: The read ends 3 residues early relative to the CDR3; the germline J gene fills the gap. The chain joins TRBV20-1 to TRBJ1-5; tentative D call: TRBD1 (6 bases). CDR1 DFQATT and CDR2 SNEGSKA come from the germline V gene (reference sequence). There are 15 residues in the CDR3. Deletions cut 5 bases from V and 7 bases from J, with 21 bases between. The CDR3 protein is CSAVPRGHAVQPQHF. CDR3 DNA, as far as it was read: TGCAGTGCTGTCCCTCGGGGACACGCTGTACAGCCC.

A remark on this clone: The read halts 3 residues ahead of the CDR3 end, with the missing end drawn from the germline J gene. Other DNA sequences in the sample encode the same CDR3. The V call is TRBV7-6, the J call TRBJ1-3; possible D gene TRBD1, 5 bases. Germline CDR1 SGHVS, CDR2 FNYEAQ. The CDR3 contains 14 residues. Trimming removed 5 bases at V and 4 bases at J, with 12 bases between. The part of the CDR3 DNA that was read is TGTGCCAGCAGCGACGAACAGGAGGGAAACACC. Its protein product is CASSDEQEGNT. From start to end, the CDR3 is CASSDEQEGNTIYF.

On this clone: The read stops 3 residues short of the end of the CDR3; the missing end is completed from the germline J gene. The chain couples TRBV7-9 to TRBJ2-5; possibly TRBD1 for D (6 bases). From germline, CDR1 is SEHNR and CDR2 FQNEAQ (reference sequence). V was cut by 5 bases and J by 5 bases, with 18 bases left in between. This CDR3 comprises 15 residues. CDR3: CASSAFLRGKETQYF. Incomplete CDR3 DNA: TGTGCCAGCAGCGCATTTCTCAGGGGAAAGGAGACC. The full variable domain, its missing parts supplied by reference TRBV7-9 and TRBJ2-5, is DTGVSQNPRHKITKRGQNVTFRCDPISEHNRLYWYRQTLGQGPEFLTYFQNEAQLEKSRLLSDRFSAERPKGSFSTLEIQRTEQGDSAMYLCASSAFLRGKETQYFGPGTRLLVL.

A remark on this clone: The read falls 3 residues short of the CDR3 end, and the missing part is taken from the germline J gene. This chain connects TRBV14 to TRBJ2-1; 11 bases are shared with TRBD2. This CDR3 spans 13 amino acids. J gave up 9 bases and V 5 bases, and 3 bases lay outside the gene matches. The germline CDR1 and CDR2 sequences are SGHDN and FVKESK. CDR3 protein: CASSGGLAGEQFF. The CDR3 bases that were read are TGTGCCAGCAGCGGAGGACTAGCGGGTGAG.